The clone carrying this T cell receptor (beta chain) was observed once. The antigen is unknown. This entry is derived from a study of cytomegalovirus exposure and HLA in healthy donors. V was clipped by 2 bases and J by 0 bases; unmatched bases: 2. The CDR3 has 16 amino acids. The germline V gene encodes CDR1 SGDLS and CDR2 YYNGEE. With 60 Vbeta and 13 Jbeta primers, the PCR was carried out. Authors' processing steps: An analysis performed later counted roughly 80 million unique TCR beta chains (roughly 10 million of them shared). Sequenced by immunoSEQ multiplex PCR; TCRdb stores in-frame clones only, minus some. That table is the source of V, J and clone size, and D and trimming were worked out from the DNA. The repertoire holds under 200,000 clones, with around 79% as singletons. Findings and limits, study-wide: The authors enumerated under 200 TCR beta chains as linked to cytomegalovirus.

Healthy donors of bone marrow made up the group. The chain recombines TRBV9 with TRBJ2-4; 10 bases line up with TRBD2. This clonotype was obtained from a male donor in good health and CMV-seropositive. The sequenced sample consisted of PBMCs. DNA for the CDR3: TGTGCCAGCAGCGTTAGCGGGGGGTTAGCCAAAAACATTCAGTACTTC. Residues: CASSVSGGLAKNIQYF.